The 18 T cell receptor beta chains reported below all come from one sample, sequenced in a study of shared clonotypes between healthy human individuals. The data were produced by immunoSEQ multiplex PCR, yet TCRdb's version contains in-frame clones alone and is incomplete. The data contain about 380,000 clones, just over 95% of them seen just once; the ten biggest clones take up less than 0.35%. Sequencing used memory CD8+ T cells sorted from blood. The subset denotes: CD45RO+ cells pooled with CCR7-negative TemRA cells. The receptors here all came from a man between 25 and 39 years old in good health.

The chain combines TRBV1 with TRBJ1-2; the table's D call, TRBD1, has no DNA check behind it. TRBV1 is described as a pseudogene. The CDR3 totals 18 residues. The CDR3 DNA reads TGCACCAGCAGCTCTTCCCGAAACAGGGGGCGCTTCAACTATGGCTACACCTTC. Its protein product is CTSSSSRNRGRFNYGYTF.

Written as DNA, the CDR3 is TGTGCCAGCAGTTTACCCGGGAGGCTGTACTTC. Protein product: CASSLPGRLYF. The chain is built from TRBV28 and TRBJ2-7, with TRBD2 matching 7 bases. V dropped 2 bases and J dropped 12; count of bases not matched to a gene: 4. CDR3 length: 11 amino acids. CDR1 MDHEN and CDR2 SYDVKM come from the germline V gene.

The DNA of the CDR3 is TGCGCCAGCAGTAAGGCGGGATACAATGAGCAGTTCTTC. Protein product: CASSKAGYNEQFF. The chain uses TRBV4-1 and TRBJ2-1, with a possible D match to TRBD2 (6 bases). CDR1 is MGHRA, CDR2 YSYEKL, per germline. V lost 6 bases to trimming and J lost 4 bases, with 10 bases between them. CDR3 length: 13 residues.

The gene calls are TRBV20-1 and TRBJ2-1; tentatively, D is TRBD1 (6 bases). The germline V gene has CDR1 DFQATT and CDR2 SNEGSKA (reference sequence). This CDR3 is 11 amino acids long. For the CDR3, the DNA is TGCGGCCACAGGGAGTACAATGAGCAGTTCTTC. Translation: CGHREYNEQFF.

The rearrangement uses TRBV5-4 and TRBJ1-1; 7 nucleotides align to TRBD1. Trimming removed 4 bases from V and 10 bases from J; junction bases left unmatched: 4. Germline CDR1 SGHNT, CDR2 YYREEE (reference sequence). CDR3 length: 11 residues. In nucleotides, the CDR3 is TGTGCCAGCAGCAGCGGGACAGCAGCTTTCTTT. Protein product: CASSSGTAAFF.

The chain recombines TRBV2 with TRBJ2-7; D possibly matches TRBD1 or TRBD2 (7 bases each). The CDR3 has 14 residues. The V end lost 5 bases, the J end lost 1 base, and 12 bases lay between the germline ends. Germline V gives CDR1 SNHLY, CDR2 FYNNEI. The CDR3 bases are TGTGCCAGCAGTTTCCAGGGGGGGTCCTACGAGCAGTACTTC. Translation: CASSFQGGSYEQYF. The entire variable domain, with the rest obtained from reference TRBV2 and TRBJ2-7, is as follows: EPEVTQTPSHQVTQMGQEVILRCVPISNHLYFYWYRQILGQKVEFLVSFYNNEISEKSEIFDDQFSVERPDGSNFTLKIRSTKLEDSAMYFCASSFQGGSYEQYFGPGTRLTVT.

The chain recombines TRBV9 with TRBJ1-2, with TRBD1 as a possible D gene (6 bases). The CDR3 contains 14 residues. Germline V gives CDR1 SGDLS, CDR2 YYNGEE. V dropped 0 bases and J dropped 3 bases, with 9 bases sitting between them. The CDR3 spells CASSVARQDYGYTF. CDR3 coding DNA: TGTGCCAGCAGCGTAGCAAGACAGGACTATGGCTACACCTTC.

The genes are TRBV6-4 and TRBJ2-5; no definite D call. The CDR3 contains 18 residues. The V gene lost 8 bases and the J gene lost 0 bases, with 25 bases spanning the gap. Germline CDR1 and CDR2: MRHNA and SNTAGT. The CDR3 DNA follows: TGTGCCAGCCCCCCCAATCATTCTACAGTCCTAAACCAAGAGACCCAGTACTTC. Translating it yields CASPPNHSTVLNQETQYF.

The V gene is TRBV27, the J gene TRBJ2-5; no clear D gene. Trimming pared 3 bases from V and 5 bases from J, leaving 10 bases between. This CDR3 region has 13 residues. Germline CDR1 MNHEY, CDR2 SMNVEV (reference sequence). CDR3 in DNA: TGTGCCAGCAGTTTGTTAGTGGGGGAGACCCAGTACTTC. It encodes CASSLLVGETQYF.

The chain combines TRBV10-1 with TRBJ2-7; D gene unclear. Trimming took 8 bases from V and 3 from J, leaving 14 bases between them. CDR1 WNHNN and CDR2 SYGVQD come from the germline V gene (reference sequence). The CDR3 is 13 amino acids. The CDR3 protein is CASDRADRYEQYF. The CDR3 nucleotides read TGCGCCAGCGATCGTGCGGACCGCTACGAGCAGTACTTC.

J is TRBJ1-4 and V is TRBV25-1; D is ambiguous. This CDR3 contains 13 residues. The V end was cut by 2 bases, the J end by 8 bases, with 9 bases between. The germline CDR1 and CDR2 sequences are MGHDK and SYGVNS. CDR3 loop: CASSELDGEKLFF. The CDR3 nucleotides read TGTGCCAGCAGTGAACTCGACGGCGAAAAACTGTTTTTT.

Points on this clone: Other DNA sequences in this sample translate to the same CDR3. CDR3 in amino acids: CASSEKGQGFYEQYF. The CDR3 DNA sequence: TGTGCCAGCAGTGAAAAGGGGCAGGGTTTCTACGAGCAGTACTTC. The V and J genes are TRBV6-1 and TRBJ2-7; D is perhaps TRBD1 (5 bases). V dropped 2 bases and J dropped 3 bases, with 14 bases sitting between them. Germline CDR1 and CDR2: MNHNS and SASEGT. The CDR3 sequence is 15 residues long.

This sequence joins TRBV10-1 and TRBJ1-1; D not certain. This CDR3 comprises 16 residues. Trimming stripped 1 base from V and 1 base from J, with 13 bases between. The germline CDR1 and CDR2 sequences are WNHNN and SYGVQD (reference sequence). The CDR3 spells CASSEFTGRGNTEAFF. The CDR3 nucleotides are TGCGCCAGCAGTGAGTTTACCGGGCGCGGGAACACTGAAGCTTTCTTT.

V usage is TRBV19 and J usage is TRBJ2-1, with unresolved D. Germline V gives CDR1 LNHDA, CDR2 SQIVND (reference sequence). The CDR3 spans 15 residues. V lost 3 bases and J 9 bases, leaving 18 bases between the germline ends. The CDR3 reads CASSMGFVGPFEQFF. CDR3 nucleotides: TGTGCCAGTAGTATGGGATTCGTAGGGCCCTTTGAGCAGTTCTTC.

The chain links TRBV29-1 to TRBJ2-5; D gene uncertain. CDR3 length: 13 amino acids. V gave up 6 bases and J gave up 0 bases, with 11 bases separating them. Germline V gives CDR1 SQVTM, CDR2 ANQGSEA. In DNA, the CDR3 is TGCAGCGTGAGGACCTTGTACCAAGAGACCCAGTACTTC. Encoded protein: CSVRTLYQETQYF.

The V call is TRBV11-2, the J call TRBJ2-7; D remains ambiguous. V was cut by 3 bases and J by 4 bases, with 7 bases left in between. The CDR3 spans 12 residues. Germline CDR1 reads SGHAT; CDR2 reads FQNNGV. The CDR3 region is CASSFGDYEQYF. The CDR3 DNA reads as TGTGCCAGCAGCTTTGGGGATTACGAGCAGTACTTC. Supplemented by reference TRBV11-2 and TRBJ2-7, the full variable domain reads EAGVAQSPRYKIIEKRQSVAFWCNPISGHATLYWYQQILGQGPKLLIQFQNNGVVDDSQLPKDRFSAERLKGVDSTLKIQPAKLEDSAVYLCASSFGDYEQYFGPGTRLTVT.

The rearrangement links TRBV6-1 to TRBJ2-5, with a tentative D call TRBD1 (5 bases). The CDR3 sequence is 15 residues long. V lost 3 bases to trimming and J lost 5 bases, with 16 bases between them. The germline gives CDR1 MNHNS, CDR2 SASEGT. Written as DNA, the CDR3 is TGTGCCAGCAGTGACCCCGGACAAGCCAGGGAGACCCAGTACTTC. Protein: CASSDPGQARETQYF.

The rearrangement links TRBV5-1 to TRBJ2-4; TRBD1 agrees at 8 bases. Germline CDR1 is SGHRS and CDR2 is YFSETQ. The CDR3 sequence is 16 residues long. Germline trimming cut 4 bases from V and 0 bases from J; bases unmatched to any gene: 6. In DNA, the CDR3 is TGCGCCAGCAGCCTTTCAGGGGGCGCAGCCAAAAACATTCAGTACTTC. Translation: CASSLSGGAAKNIQYF. The whole variable domain, filled in from reference TRBV5-1 and TRBJ2-4, reads KAGVTQTPRYLIKTRGQQVTLSCSPISGHRSVSWYQQTPGQGLQFLFEYFSETQRNKGNFPGRFSGRQFSNSRSEMNVSTLELGDSALYLCASSLSGGAAKNIQYFGAGTRLSVL.